This TCR beta chain emerged from a study of blood T cells in healthy people across ages. CDR3 length: 15 amino acids. Trimming removed 5 bases from V and 4 bases from J; junction bases left unmatched: 10. From germline, CDR1 is GTSNPN and CDR2 SVGIG (reference sequence). Alongside a J-beta primer mix, a sample-barcoded 5' primer served in a second PCR lasting 7 to 11 cycles. TCRdb called the 5' RACE reads again in MiXCR, with one record for every CDR3 protein. The data hold over 1,200,000 distinct CDR3 sequences, with around 59% observed a single time. Sequencing used blood. The sequence derives from a young man in good health. The chain uses TRBV30 and TRBJ1-4, with 7 nucleotides matching TRBD1. The CDR3 loop reads CAWGIQQGRNEKLFF. The CDR3 DNA reads as TGTGCCTGGGGGATTCAACAGGGGCGTAATGAAAAACTGTTTTTT.